Listed below are T cell receptor beta chains from one sample, sequenced in a study of OX40 agonist ivuxolimab in advanced cancers. This table comes from immunoSEQ multiplex PCR, and its TCRdb copy is limited to in-frame clones, with some not included. This sample yields roughly 48,000 clones, of which approximately 79% are seen a single time; 1.9% belongs to the top ten. The source material was CD4+ or CD8+ T cells sorted from blood, sampled in a trial of the OX40 agonist ivuxolimab. These receptors were obtained from an adult with an advanced solid tumor such as melanoma, head and neck, liver or kidney cancer. Each CDR3 is given with its conserved first and last residue.

V	J	CDR3
TRBV5-1	TRBJ2-3	CASSPLAGVYTDTQYF
TRBV6-5	TRBJ1-1	CASSSTLWNTEAFF
TRBV28	TRBJ2-7	CASGDFPVQYF
TRBV7-8	TRBJ1-1	CASSRNPEATEAFF
TRBV7-9	TRBJ2-2	CASSLYAGGRGTGELFF
TRBV7-9	TRBJ2-7	CASSLVGRARAYEQYF
TRBV11-2	TRBJ2-5	CASSPDRGLETQYF
TRBV7-2	TRBJ1-3	CASRPASGNTIYF
TRBV4-3	TRBJ2-1	CASSQGWTATNEQFF
TRBV9	TRBJ1-4	CASSKQGANEKLFF
TRBV6-5	TRBJ2-7	CASSYRISYEQYF
TRBV6-5	TRBJ1-2	CASQNPGQYGYTF
TRBV7-8	TRBJ1-5	CASSLAPGNQQPQHF
TRBV29-1	TRBJ2-7	CSATGEYEQYF
TRBV11-2	-	CASSSGDYYEQYF
TRBV9	TRBJ1-6	CASSISDRGGNSPLHF